The 26 T cell receptor beta chains presented below share a single source sample, sequenced in a study of chemoradiotherapy in HPV16-positive cancers. This table comes from immunoSEQ multiplex PCR, and its TCRdb copy is limited to in-frame clones, with some not included. The sample carries more than 1,500 clones, 75% to 80% recorded once. This specimen was tumor tissue, taken from a patient who underwent chemoradiotherapy. These receptors were obtained from a human donor with HPV-associated anogenital cancer.

The chain links TRBV9 to TRBJ2-3; 13 bases agree with TRBD2. Germline CDR1 reads SGDLS; CDR2 reads YYNGEE. The trim removed 0 bases at V and 4 bases at J, leaving 5 bases unmatched. The CDR3 length is 17 residues. In DNA form, the CDR3 reads TGTGCCAGCAGCGTAGGGACTAGCGGGGGAGGGGCAGATACGCAGTATTTT. Amino acids: CASSVGTSGGGADTQYF.

The CDR3 DNA follows: TGTGCCAGCGGGGCCGGGGCGAACACCGGGGAGCTGTTTTTT. Translated: CASGAGANTGELFF. This rearrangement joins TRBV4-2 to TRBJ2-2; D is possibly TRBD1 or TRBD2 (5 bases each). The CDR3 consists of 14 residues. Trimming stripped 8 bases from V and 0 bases from J, with 10 bases between. Looked up from germline, CDR1 is LGHNA and CDR2 is YNFKEQ.

The chain combines TRBV5-1 with TRBJ2-2; TRBD2 matches 9 bases. V lost 0 bases and J lost 4; bases outside the gene matches: 7. CDR3 length equals 17 residues. The germline V gene has CDR1 SGHRS and CDR2 YFSETQ. The CDR3: CASSLAVAGGSTGELFF. The CDR3 nucleotides are TGCGCCAGCAGCTTGGCGGTGGCGGGAGGGAGCACCGGGGAGCTGTTTTTT. Drawing the rest from reference TRBV5-1 and TRBJ2-2, the complete variable domain is KAGVTQTPRYLIKTRGQQVTLSCSPISGHRSVSWYQQTPGQGLQFLFEYFSETQRNKGNFPGRFSGRQFSNSRSEMNVSTLELGDSALYLCASSLAVAGGSTGELFFGEGSRLTVL.

The gene calls are TRBV7-2 and TRBJ1-5; TRBD1 agrees at 9 bases. With 1 base clipped from V and 2 bases from J, the junction kept 3 bases outside the gene matches. CDR3 length: 16 residues. The V gene's germline CDR1 is SGHTA and CDR2 FQGNSA. The CDR3 DNA follows: TGTGCCAGCAGCTTAGAGTGGACAGGGGGCAATCAGCCCCAGCATTTT. Translation gives CASSLEWTGGNQPQHF.

Of note for this clone: The identical CDR3 is also encoded by other nucleotide sequences in the sample. The chain employs TRBV10-3 and TRBJ2-1, with D unclear. This CDR3 spans 14 amino acids. V shed 3 bases and J shed 9 bases, with 15 bases lying between them. Germline V CDR1 and CDR2: ENHRY, SYGVKD. CDR3 DNA sequence: TGTGCCATCAGTGATGAGCGTCCCGATGCTGAGCAGTTCTTC. This gives the protein CAISDERPDAEQFF.

The chain has TRBV6-1 and TRBJ2-5; possibly TRBD2 for D (5 bases). CDR3 length: 12 amino acids. The V end was cut by 10 bases, the J end by 5 bases, with 14 bases between. Germline loops: CDR1 MNHNS, CDR2 SASEGT. This chain's CDR3 is CATRTGGETQYF. Written as DNA, the CDR3 is TGTGCCACCCGGACCGGCGGGGAGACCCAGTACTTC.

The rearrangement uses TRBV19 and TRBJ2-1, with a weak D call TRBD2 (5 bases). Germline lookup yields CDR1 LNHDA and CDR2 SQIVND (reference sequence). The CDR3 is made up of 16 amino acids. Trimming removed 3 bases at V and 5 bases at J, with 17 bases between. DNA of the CDR3: TGTGCCAGTAGTATCATAGCGTCACTAACAAACAATGAGCAGTTCTTC. Encoded protein: CASSIIASLTNNEQFF. Drawing the rest from reference TRBV19 and TRBJ2-1, the complete variable domain is DGGITQSPKYLFRKEGQNVTLSCEQNLNHDAMYWYRQDPGQGLRLIYYSQIVNDFQKGDIAEGYSVSREKKESFPLTVTSAQKNPTAFYLCASSIIASLTNNEQFFGPGTRLTVL.

The rearrangement uses TRBV7-2 and TRBJ2-5; D possibly matches TRBD1 or TRBD2 (5 bases each). Germline V gene sequence: CDR1 SGHTA, CDR2 FQGNSA. V lost 2 bases and J 5 bases, leaving 15 bases between the germline ends. The CDR3 is 15 residues long. CDR3 sequence reads: CASSLYGDEGETQYF. CDR3 nucleotide sequence: TGTGCCAGCAGCTTATACGGGGACGAGGGGGAGACCCAGTACTTC.

V is TRBV5-1 and J is TRBJ2-1; TRBD2 matches at 11 bases. The ends lost 4 bases at V and 10 bases at J; junction bases unmatched: 7. This CDR3 has 14 residues. From germline, CDR1 is SGHRS and CDR2 YFSETQ. CDR3 loop: CASSPNGLAGEQFF. In nucleotides, the CDR3 is TGCGCCAGCAGCCCGAACGGACTAGCGGGCGAGCAGTTCTTC.

The chain employs TRBV2 and TRBJ1-1; tentative D call: TRBD1 (5 bases). The CDR3 sequence is 14 residues long. V lost 6 bases to trimming and J lost 3 bases, with 14 bases between them. Germline loops: CDR1 SNHLY, CDR2 FYNNEI. The CDR3 spells CASRRTPRDTEAFF. The CDR3 DNA reads as TGTGCCAGCAGGCGGACACCCCGGGACACTGAAGCTTTCTTT.

This sequence joins TRBV30 and TRBJ1-6, with D uncertain. Trimming took 1 base from V and 4 from J, leaving 5 bases between them. Germline assignment: CDR1 GTSNPN and CDR2 SVGIG (reference sequence). The CDR3 sequence is 13 residues long. The CDR3, as DNA: TGTGCCTGGAGTGAACAGTATAATTCACCCCTCCACTTT. Protein product: CAWSEQYNSPLHF.

The chain joins TRBV21-1 to TRBJ1-5. TRBV21-1 is a pseudogene segment. The CDR3 runs 15 residues. The CDR3: CASSRLHWHHQPQHF. The DNA for the CDR3 is TGTGCCAGCAGTAGGCTACATTGGCATCATCAGCCCCAGCATTTT.

This sequence joins TRBV5-8 and TRBJ1-2; 8 positions match TRBD1. The CDR3 loop spans 13 amino acids. Germline CDR1 and CDR2: SGHTS and YDEGEE. V shed 5 bases and J 0 bases; nucleotides not matched to a gene: 0. As DNA, the CDR3 is TGTGCCAGCAGACAGGGGGCTAACTATGGCTACACCTTC. This sequence encodes CASRQGANYGYTF.

The genes are TRBV28 and TRBJ2-7; D may be TRBD2 (5 bases). Germline V gene data show CDR1 as MDHEN and CDR2 as SYDVKM. CDR3 length: 12 residues. Trimming cost V 6 bases and J 3 bases, with 9 bases left between them. The CDR3 spells CASSGGYYEQYF. The DNA for the CDR3 is TGTGCCAGCAGCGGCGGGTACTACGAGCAGTACTTC.

V and J are TRBV2 and TRBJ2-7, with 7 bases that match TRBD1. V lost 1 base, J lost 2 bases, and 8 bases stayed unmatched. Germline values: CDR1 SNHLY, CDR2 FYNNEI. The CDR3 contains 16 residues. This chain's CDR3 is CASSEGHPGQTYEQYF. The CDR3 coding sequence is TGTGCCAGCAGTGAAGGGCACCCGGGACAGACCTACGAGCAGTACTTC.

This clone appeared once. The rearrangement joins TRBV7-9 to TRBJ2-5, with 9 bases fitting TRBD2. There are 15 residues in the CDR3. Germline assignment: CDR1 SEHNR and CDR2 FQNEAQ (reference sequence). J gave up 5 bases and V 4 bases, and 8 bases lay outside the gene matches. CDR3 DNA sequence: TGTGCCAGCAGCTCCAGTAGCGGGGGCAAGGAGACCCAGTACTTC. Its protein product is CASSSSSGGKETQYF.

The chain employs TRBV19 and TRBJ1-1, with D unresolved. The CDR3 consists of 12 residues. V was shortened by 3 bases and J by 3 bases, with 5 bases between the two germline ends. Germline V lookup: CDR1 LNHDA, CDR2 SQIVND (reference sequence). CDR3: CASSILDTEAFF. The DNA of the CDR3 is TGTGCCAGTAGTATTTTGGACACTGAAGCTTTCTTT.

CDR3 amino acids: CATSITQGGYTGELFF. The CDR3 DNA reads TGTGCCACCAGTATAACCCAAGGTGGTTACACCGGGGAGCTGTTTTTT. The chain combines TRBV15 with TRBJ2-2, with no clear D. Germline CDR1 reads LNHNV; CDR2 reads YYDKDF (reference sequence). The CDR3 has 16 residues. Between the trimmed V and J ends, which lost 6 bases and 3 bases, there was a span of 17 bases. The complete variable domain, with remaining parts taken from reference TRBV15 and TRBJ2-2, reads DAMVIQNPRYQVTQFGKPVTLSCSQTLNHNVMYWYQQKSSQAPKLLFHYYDKDFNNEADTPDNFQSRRPNTSFCFLDIRSPGLGDTAMYLCATSITQGGYTGELFFGEGSRLTVL.

The rearrangement joins TRBV19 to TRBJ2-1; 14 bases agree with TRBD2. CDR1 is LNHDA, CDR2 SQIVND, per germline (reference sequence). This CDR3 has 21 amino acids. After removal of 1 base from V and 5 bases from J, the junction contained 16 bases not matched to a gene. Written as DNA, the CDR3 is TGTGCCAGTAGTATAGTGGGGGGGACTAGCGGGAGATCTGGGGTGGACAATGAGCAGTTCTTC. It is translated as CASSIVGGTSGRSGVDNEQFF.

The V gene is TRBV11-1, the J gene TRBJ2-3; possibly TRBD1 or TRBD2 for D (6 bases each). The CDR3 runs to 15 residues. CDR1 is SGHAT, CDR2 FQDESV, per germline (reference sequence). The V gene lost 1 base and the J gene lost 2 bases, with 10 bases spanning the gap. The CDR3 DNA sequence: TGTGCCAGCAGCTTAGGGTGGGGGGCCACAGATACGCAGTATTTT. It yields the protein CASSLGWGATDTQYF.

The chain uses TRBV18 and TRBJ1-2; TRBD1 matches at 7 bases. The V gene's germline CDR1 is KGHSH and CDR2 LQKENI. The ends lost 6 bases at V and 7 bases at J; junction bases unmatched: 8. The CDR3 extends over 13 amino acids. The CDR3 DNA reads as TGTGCCAGCTCGCCGACAGGGTTCGGTGGCTACACCTTC. This encodes CASSPTGFGGYTF.

The chain uses TRBV7-9 and TRBJ2-1; no reliable D call. V was pared by 6 bases and J by 5 bases, with 5 bases between. Germline V gene lookup returns CDR1 SEHNR and CDR2 FQNEAQ (reference sequence). This CDR3 contains 11 residues. The DNA of the CDR3 is TGTGCCAGCAGATGGGACAATGAGCAGTTCTTC. Amino acids: CASRWDNEQFF.

The gene calls are TRBV6-5 and TRBJ1-1; D gene unclear. Germline V gene sequence: CDR1 MNHEY, CDR2 SVGAGI. Trimming removed 5 bases from V and 1 base from J, with 11 bases in between. The CDR3 is 14 residues long. In DNA form, the CDR3 reads TGTGCCAGCAGTGTACAACACCCGAACACTGAAGCTTTCTTT. Amino acids: CASSVQHPNTEAFF.

V usage is TRBV11-3 and J usage is TRBJ1-1; no clear D. CDR1 and CDR2 (germline): SGHNT, YENEEA. V shed 3 bases and J shed 1 base, with 6 bases lying between them. The length of the CDR3 is 13 residues. The CDR3 DNA is TGTGCCAGCAGCTTCTTTTGGAACACTGAAGCTTTCTTT. It translates to CASSFFWNTEAFF.

This chain joins TRBV18 and TRBJ2-7; the D is unclear. Trimming stripped 3 bases from V and 3 bases from J, with 9 bases between. CDR1 and CDR2 (germline): KGHSH, LQKENI. The CDR3 contains 13 residues. The CDR3 protein is CASSPLPDYEQYF. For the CDR3, the DNA is TGTGCCAGCTCACCGCTTCCAGACTACGAGCAGTACTTC.

The CDR3 is CASSHRQGASTQYF. CDR3 in DNA: TGTGCCAGCAGTCATAGACAGGGGGCGTCTACGCAGTATTTT. The V call is TRBV27, the J call TRBJ2-3; 10 bases agree with TRBD1. J was trimmed by 8 bases and V by 5 bases; bases with no gene match: 7. The CDR3 totals 14 residues. CDR1 is MNHEY and CDR2 is SMNVEV in the germline V gene (reference sequence).